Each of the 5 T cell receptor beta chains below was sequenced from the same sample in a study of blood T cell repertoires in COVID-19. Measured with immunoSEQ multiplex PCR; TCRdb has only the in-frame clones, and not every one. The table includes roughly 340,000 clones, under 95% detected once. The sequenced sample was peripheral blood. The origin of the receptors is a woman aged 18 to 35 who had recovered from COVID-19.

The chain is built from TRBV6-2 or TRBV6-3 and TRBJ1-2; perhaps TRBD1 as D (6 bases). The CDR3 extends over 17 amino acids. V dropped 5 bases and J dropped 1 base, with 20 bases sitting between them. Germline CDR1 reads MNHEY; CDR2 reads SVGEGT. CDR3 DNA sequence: TGTGCCAGCAGTACGTCCATCCGAACAGGGTTTAACTATGGCTACACCTTC. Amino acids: CASSTSIRTGFNYGYTF.

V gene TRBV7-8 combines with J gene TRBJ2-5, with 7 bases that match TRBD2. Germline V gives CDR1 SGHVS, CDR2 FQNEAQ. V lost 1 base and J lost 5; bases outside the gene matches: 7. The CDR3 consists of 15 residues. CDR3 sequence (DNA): TGTGCCAGCAGCTTAGGTCGGGGGGATGGGGAGACCCAGTACTTC. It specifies CASSLGRGDGETQYF.

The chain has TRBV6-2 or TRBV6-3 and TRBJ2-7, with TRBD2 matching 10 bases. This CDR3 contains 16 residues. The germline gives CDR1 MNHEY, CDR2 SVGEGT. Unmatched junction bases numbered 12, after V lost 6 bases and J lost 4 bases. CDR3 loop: CASSDVYEREGYEQYV. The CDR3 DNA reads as TGTGCCAGCAGCGATGTTTACGAGCGGGAGGGTTACGAGCAGTACGTC.

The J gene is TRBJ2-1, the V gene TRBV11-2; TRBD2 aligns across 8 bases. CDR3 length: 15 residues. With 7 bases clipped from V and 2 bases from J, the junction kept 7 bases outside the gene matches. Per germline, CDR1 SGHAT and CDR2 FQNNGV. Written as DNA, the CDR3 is TGTGCCAGCAACCCCACTAGCGGAACCTACAATGAGCAGTTCTTC. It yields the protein CASNPTSGTYNEQFF.

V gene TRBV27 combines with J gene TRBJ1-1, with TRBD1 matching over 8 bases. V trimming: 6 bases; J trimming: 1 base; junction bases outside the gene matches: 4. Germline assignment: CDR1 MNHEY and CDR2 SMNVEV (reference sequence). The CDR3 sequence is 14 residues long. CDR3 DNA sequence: TGTGCCAGCAGCTTAGACAGGGGGAACACTGAAGCTTTCTTT. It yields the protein CASSLDRGNTEAFF.